Below are 32 T cell receptor beta chains sequenced from a single sample in a study of Graves' ophthalmopathy and Graves' hyperthyroidism. Beta-chain TCR CDR3 regions were amplified from RNA transcripts. After a first-round RT-PCR with HTBI primers, a second-round multiplex PCR was run. MiXCR, applied by TCRdb to the multiplex PCR reads, yields one record per CDR3 protein. The profile shows fewer than 650,000 distinct CDR3 sequences, 22% of them singletons. The sample was peripheral blood. These receptors came from a young woman with stable Graves' hyperthyroidism. Some clones in this sample may be carry-over from other donors' samples.

This chain uses TRBV27 with TRBJ1-2; no definite D call. This CDR3 comprises 12 residues. The V end was cut by 7 bases, the J end by 5 bases, with 11 bases between. Germline assignment: CDR1 MNHEY and CDR2 SMNVEV (reference sequence). CDR3 residues: CASKGGIYGYTF. The CDR3 DNA reads as TGTGCCAGCAAGGGCGGCATTTATGGCTACACCTTC.

In this sample, this clonotype turned up many times. The chain links TRBV10-1 to TRBJ1-1; D gene unclear. Per germline, CDR1 WNHNN and CDR2 SYGVQD (reference sequence). The CDR3 runs 13 residues. V was pared by 0 bases and J by 6 bases, with 8 bases between. The CDR3 protein is CASSESWFSEAFF. CDR3 bases: TGCGCCAGCAGTGAGTCTTGGTTCTCTGAAGCTTTCTTT.

This clonotype was seen many times. The CDR3 reads CASRQGVTGNTIYF. CDR3 DNA: TGTGCCAGCAGACAGGGGGTGACTGGAAACACCATATATTTT. V gene TRBV6-1 combines with J gene TRBJ1-3; 8 bases map to TRBD1. The CDR3 covers 14 residues. V shed 6 bases, J shed 2 bases, and the junction held 3 bases outside the gene matches. Germline loops: CDR1 MNHNS, CDR2 SASEGT.

This clonotype was counted at least ten times. The CDR3 nucleotides are TGCGCCAGCAGCTCCGGACAAGTGGAATCACCCCTCCACTTT. Amino acid sequence: CASSSGQVESPLHF. The rearrangement links TRBV5-1 to TRBJ1-6, with D possibly being TRBD1 (5 bases). V lost 3 bases to trimming and J lost 10 bases, with 14 bases between them. The germline V gene encodes CDR1 SGHRS and CDR2 YFSETQ. The CDR3 is 14 residues long. Using reference TRBV5-1 and TRBJ1-6 for the parts outside the CDR3, the full variable domain is KAGVTQTPRYLIKTRGQQVTLSCSPISGHRSVSWYQQTPGQGLQFLFEYFSETQRNKGNFPGRFSGRQFSNSRSEMNVSTLELGDSALYLCASSSGQVESPLHFGNGTRLTVT.

CDR3 sequence reads: CATQDRKYEQYF. In nucleotides, the CDR3 is TGTGCCACCCAGGACAGGAAATACGAGCAGTACTTC. The chain employs TRBV19 and TRBJ2-7, with 7 bases fitting TRBD1. V was clipped by 10 bases and J by 4 bases; unmatched bases: 7. Germline CDR1 is LNHDA and CDR2 is SQIVND (reference sequence). The CDR3 sequence is 12 residues long. The whole variable domain, filled in from reference TRBV19 and TRBJ2-7, reads DGGITQSPKYLFRKEGQNVTLSCEQNLNHDAMYWYRQDPGQGLRLIYYSQIVNDFQKGDIAEGYSVSREKKESFPLTVTSAQKNPTAFYLCATQDRKYEQYFGPGTRLTVT.

V usage is TRBV6-1 and J usage is TRBJ1-5; 10 bases line up with TRBD1. The length of the CDR3 is 14 residues. Germline V gene data show CDR1 as MNHNS and CDR2 as SASEGT. Germline trimming cut 10 bases from V and 5 bases from J; bases unmatched to any gene: 8. CDR3 residues: CATSRDRGDQPQHF. CDR3 nucleotide sequence: TGTGCCACCTCCCGGGACAGGGGAGATCAGCCCCAGCATTTT.

This sequence joins TRBV6-1 and TRBJ2-2; D is perhaps TRBD1 or TRBD2 (5 bases each). V lost 7 bases and J lost 3, with 15 bases in between. This CDR3 has 15 amino acids. Germline CDR1 and CDR2: MNHNS and SASEGT. The CDR3, as DNA: TGTGCCAGCAATCTACGGGACGTCTACACCGGGGAGCTGTTTTTT. Encoded protein: CASNLRDVYTGELFF.

The chain recombines TRBV24-1 with TRBJ2-5; 7 bases are shared with TRBD1. Germline CDR1 is KGHDR and CDR2 is SFDVKD. The V and J ends lost 11 bases and 2 bases, in that order; junction bases with no gene match: 10. The CDR3 loop spans 14 amino acids. CDR3 in DNA: TGTGCCAACCCGTGGGGGACAGTACAAGAGACCCAGTACTTC. Amino acids: CANPWGTVQETQYF.

The chain has TRBV13 and TRBJ1-2; 7 bases are a match to TRBD1. The CDR3 extends over 15 amino acids. CDR1 and CDR2 from the germline V gene are PRHDT and FYEKMQ (reference sequence). V shed 5 bases, J shed 2 bases, and the junction held 8 bases outside the gene matches. DNA for the CDR3: TGTGCCAGCAGCGGGCAAGGGGGCTTAAACTATGGCTACACCTTC. As protein: CASSGQGGLNYGYTF.

This clonotype showed up many times. This chain connects TRBV7-9 to TRBJ2-5; possibly TRBD1 for D (6 bases). The V gene's germline CDR1 is SEHNR and CDR2 FQNEAQ (reference sequence). Trimming took off 4 bases at V and 0 bases at J, with 9 bases between the two ends. CDR3 length equals 14 residues. For the CDR3, the DNA is TGTGCCAGCAGCTATGACAGGTACCAAGAGACCCAGTACTTC. Its translation: CASSYDRYQETQYF.

The chain has TRBV20-1 and TRBJ2-7, with 7 bases fitting TRBD2. The CDR3 has 16 residues. Germline CDR1 and CDR2: DFQATT and SNEGSKA (reference sequence). V was clipped by 3 bases and J by 5 bases; unmatched bases: 16. The CDR3 reads CSASGGGSGARNEQYF. The CDR3 DNA is TGCAGTGCTAGTGGGGGAGGGAGCGGGGCAAGGAACGAGCAGTACTTC.

This clonotype showed up just a few times. The chain joins TRBV12-3 or TRBV12-4 to TRBJ1-1, with D tentatively TRBD1 (5 bases). The CDR3 covers 14 residues. The ends were cut back, 4 bases at V and 1 base at J, with 10 bases in the middle. The CDR3 region is CASSWQGPNTEAFF. CDR3 sequence (DNA): TGTGCCAGCAGTTGGCAGGGACCGAACACTGAAGCTTTCTTT.

The chain carries TRBV11-2 and TRBJ1-6; D not certain. V dropped 5 bases and J dropped 5 bases, with 7 bases sitting between them. CDR3 size: 13 residues. The V gene's germline CDR1 is SGHAT and CDR2 FQNNGV. The CDR3 protein is CASSEIDNSPLHF. The CDR3 bases are TGTGCCAGCAGCGAGATAGATAATTCACCCCTCCACTTT.

This clonotype showed up many times. The V gene is TRBV29-1, the J gene TRBJ2-7, with D possibly being TRBD1 (7 bases). Trimming pared 5 bases from V and 6 bases from J, leaving 17 bases between. This CDR3 has 13 residues. CDR1 and CDR2 (germline): SQVTM, ANQGSEA. The CDR3 nucleotides are TGCAGCGTTTCGGGGCAGGGGGGCTCCGAGCAGTACTTC. It is translated as CSVSGQGGSEQYF.

The chain carries TRBV19 and TRBJ2-5; a weak D match, TRBD1 (5 bases). V was shortened by 2 bases and J by 0 bases, with 7 bases between the two germline ends. CDR3 length: 14 amino acids. Germline V gene lookup returns CDR1 LNHDA and CDR2 SQIVND (reference sequence). The CDR3 region has the DNA TGTGCCAGTAGTATATCGGACAACCAAGAGACCCAGTACTTC. Residues: CASSISDNQETQYF.

This clonotype was detected only a few times. The chain couples TRBV7-9 to TRBJ2-5, with a possible D match to TRBD2 (5 bases). Between the trimmed V and J ends, which lost 5 bases and 5 bases, there was a span of 21 bases. The CDR3 is made up of 16 amino acids. CDR1 and CDR2 from the germline V gene are SEHNR and FQNEAQ (reference sequence). The chain's CDR3 is CASSPDYLPRRETQYF. DNA for the CDR3: TGTGCCAGCAGCCCTGACTACCTCCCGAGGAGGGAGACCCAGTACTTC. Full variable domain (remainder filled in from reference TRBV7-9 and TRBJ2-5): DTGVSQNPRHKITKRGQNVTFRCDPISEHNRLYWYRQTLGQGPEFLTYFQNEAQLEKSRLLSDRFSAERPKGSFSTLEIQRTEQGDSAMYLCASSPDYLPRRETQYFGPGTRLLVL.

This clonotype came up many times. V gene TRBV7-9 combines with J gene TRBJ2-7; D is unclear. The CDR3 runs 13 residues. Looked up from germline, CDR1 is SEHNR and CDR2 is FQNEAQ (reference sequence). The ends were cut back, 11 bases at V and 0 bases at J, with 14 bases in the middle. CDR3 nucleotide sequence: TGTGCCCCTCTCTTCAGGATCTCCTACGAGCAGTACTTC. It encodes CAPLFRISYEQYF.

The J gene is TRBJ2-7, the V gene TRBV6-2 or TRBV6-3, with TRBD2 identical over 9 bases. Germline V gene lookup returns CDR1 MNHEY and CDR2 SVGEGT. This CDR3 is 15 amino acids long. V was pared by 2 bases and J by 2 bases, with 4 bases of the junction left unmatched. The CDR3 reads CASSYQVAGAYEQYF. The CDR3 region has the DNA TGTGCCAGCAGTTACCAAGTAGCGGGGGCCTACGAGCAGTACTTC.

This clonotype was counted a few times. CDR3 nucleotide sequence: TGTGCCAGCAGTGTCTTTCAGGGGCCAATGAACACTGAAGCTTTCTTT. It translates to CASSVFQGPMNTEAFF. This chain links TRBV2 with TRBJ1-1; D may be TRBD1 (6 bases). Trimming pared 4 bases from V and 0 bases from J, leaving 15 bases between. The CDR3 loop spans 16 amino acids. The germline CDR1 and CDR2 sequences are SNHLY and FYNNEI.

The chain carries TRBV4-2 and TRBJ2-7, with D possibly being TRBD1 (5 bases). Germline V gives CDR1 LGHNA, CDR2 YNFKEQ. Trimming removed 1 base from V and 0 bases from J, with 10 bases in between. This CDR3 contains 15 residues. The CDR3 spells CASSQARQNSYEQYF. The CDR3 nucleotides read TGTGCCAGCAGCCAAGCCCGACAGAACTCCTACGAGCAGTACTTC.

In its sample, this clonotype was seen many times. The V and J genes are TRBV6-2 or TRBV6-3 and TRBJ2-7, with 13 nucleotides matching TRBD2. The germline gives CDR1 MNHEY, CDR2 SVGEGT. CDR3 length: 18 residues. The V gene end was trimmed by 4 bases and the J gene end by 3 bases; junction bases not matched to a gene: 12. The CDR3 is CASSFRLAGGPRNYEQYF. Here the CDR3 DNA reads TGTGCCAGCAGTTTTCGACTAGCGGGAGGCCCCAGAAACTACGAGCAGTACTTC.

This clonotype was observed many times. The chain couples TRBV24-1 to TRBJ1-2; possibly TRBD1 for D (6 bases). CDR3 length: 14 amino acids. V lost 4 bases and J lost 5, with 13 bases in between. Germline V gives CDR1 KGHDR, CDR2 SFDVKD. In nucleotides, the CDR3 is TGTGCCACCAGTGAATCCGGGACATCATATGGCTACACCTTC. This encodes CATSESGTSYGYTF.

With respect to this clonotype: A much larger clone differs from this one at a single base, so this may be a read error. This chain's CDR3 is CASSVREPYEQYF. The CDR3 coding sequence is TGTGCCAGCAGTGTTAGGGAGCCCTACGAGCAGTACTTC. The chain has TRBV6-1 and TRBJ2-7; D is possibly TRBD2 (5 bases). Trimming removed 4 bases from V and 2 bases from J, with 9 bases in between. Germline lookup yields CDR1 MNHNS and CDR2 SASEGT. CDR3 size: 13 residues.

This clonotype was recorded many times. V usage is TRBV19 and J usage is TRBJ2-2, with TRBD1 as a possible D gene (5 bases). Germline V gene sequence: CDR1 LNHDA, CDR2 SQIVND (reference sequence). The CDR3 totals 16 residues. V was trimmed by 1 base and J by 1 base, leaving 10 bases between them. The chain's CDR3 is CASSIGQTENTGELFF. CDR3 DNA: TGTGCCAGTAGTATAGGGCAGACAGAGAACACCGGGGAGCTGTTTTTT. The whole variable domain, filled in from reference TRBV19 and TRBJ2-2, reads DGGITQSPKYLFRKEGQNVTLSCEQNLNHDAMYWYRQDPGQGLRLIYYSQIVNDFQKGDIAEGYSVSREKKESFPLTVTSAQKNPTAFYLCASSIGQTENTGELFFGEGSRLTVL.

The J gene is TRBJ2-7, the V gene TRBV5-6; perhaps TRBD2 as D (6 bases). V was pared by 1 base and J by 4 bases, with 9 bases between. This CDR3 has 13 residues. CDR1 is SGHDT, CDR2 YYEEEE, per germline. The CDR3 nucleotides read TGTGCCAGCAGCTTGTTGGGACTTTACGAGCAGTACTTC. This gives the protein CASSLLGLYEQYF. The full variable domain, its missing parts supplied by reference TRBV5-6 and TRBJ2-7, is DAGVTQSPTHLIKTRGQQVTLRCSPKSGHDTVSWYQQALGQGPQFIFQYYEEEERQRGNFPDRFSGHQFPNYSSELNVNALLLGDSALYLCASSLLGLYEQYFGPGTRLTVT.

The table lists this clonotype with many counts. The chain joins TRBV30 to TRBJ2-7; weak D call: TRBD1 (5 bases). V was trimmed by 5 bases and J by 2 bases, leaving 19 bases between them. The CDR3 loop spans 15 amino acids. The germline gives CDR1 GTSNPN, CDR2 SVGIG (reference sequence). CDR3 bases: TGTGCCTGGGACAGCCATAAGTCCGGACCCTACGAGCAGTACTTC. This codes for CAWDSHKSGPYEQYF.

Points on this clonotype: This likely comes from a read error, as the CDR3 has no conserved phenylalanine or tryptophan at its end. V and J are TRBV28 and TRBJ2-2; TRBD1 aligns across 7 bases. The length of the CDR3 is 16 residues. With 5 bases clipped from V and 2 bases from J, the junction kept 8 bases outside the gene matches. In germline, CDR1 is MDHEN, CDR2 SYDVKM. In nucleotides, the CDR3 is TGTGCCAGCAGTCTGAGAGGGGGCGCAAACACCGGGGAGCTGTTTGTT. Translation gives CASSLRGGANTGELFV.

This clonotype was seen a few times. The chain employs TRBV5-1 and TRBJ1-6, with 7 bases aligning to TRBD1. Germline CDR1 and CDR2: SGHRS and YFSETQ. The CDR3 covers 15 residues. V was clipped by 2 bases and J by 6 bases; unmatched bases: 5. In nucleotides, the CDR3 is TGCGCCAGCAGCTTTACGACAGGGAGTAATTCACCCCTCCACTTT. Amino acid sequence: CASSFTTGSNSPLHF.

The V gene is TRBV6-1, the J gene TRBJ2-5; 13 bases fit TRBD2. Per germline, CDR1 MNHNS and CDR2 SASEGT. The CDR3 is made up of 14 amino acids. The V segment lost 8 bases and the J segment 5 bases; nucleotides outside the gene matches: 5. The CDR3 protein is CASARTSGSETQYF. CDR3 coding DNA: TGTGCCAGCGCCCGGACTAGCGGGAGTGAGACCCAGTACTTC.

This sequence joins TRBV6-5 and TRBJ2-7; possible D gene TRBD1, 6 bases. Trimming shortened V by 4 bases and J by 5 bases, and 15 bases separated the two germline ends. In germline, CDR1 is MNHEY, CDR2 SVGAGI. The CDR3 runs to 14 residues. The CDR3 region has the DNA TGTGCCAGCAGTTGCTCCCGACAGGCCCACGAGCAGTACTTC. Encoded protein: CASSCSRQAHEQYF.

This clonotype occurred many times. The chain carries TRBV5-1 and TRBJ1-5; D gene unclear. The CDR3 runs to 15 residues. Trimming removed 4 bases from V and 2 bases from J, with 13 bases in between. Germline CDR1 is SGHRS and CDR2 is YFSETQ. The CDR3 nucleotides are TGCGCCAGCAGCCCACGTGGGGAGGGCAATCAGCCCCAGCATTTT. It is translated as CASSPRGEGNQPQHF.

This clonotype occurred many times. CDR3 in DNA: TGTGCCAGCAGTCGGGAAGTGGGGGACTATGGCTACACCTTC. This translates into CASSREVGDYGYTF. The chain is built from TRBV6-4 and TRBJ1-2; D perhaps matches TRBD1 (5 bases). This CDR3 comprises 14 residues. V gave up 5 bases and J gave up 3 bases, with 13 bases separating them. Germline V lookup: CDR1 MRHNA, CDR2 SNTAGT.